The 32 T cell receptor beta chains below come from one sample, sequenced in a study of T cell responses to AZD1222 COVID-19 vaccine. Generated by immunoSEQ multiplex PCR, the TCRdb table keeps only in-frame clones and is missing some. Among over 45,000 clones listed, 70% to 90% were seen once. Specimen: peripheral blood, collected on day 0 of AZD1222 vaccination. The receptors shown here come from an adult in good health.

This chain connects TRBV18 to TRBJ2-2; D not resolved. Trimming pared 2 bases from V and 2 bases from J, leaving 6 bases between. This CDR3 spans 14 amino acids. CDR1 and CDR2 (germline): KGHSH, LQKENI. Written as DNA, the CDR3 is TGTGCCAGCTCACCAAAGACAAACACCGGGGAGCTGTTTTTT. Its protein is CASSPKTNTGELFF.

The V gene is TRBV11-2, the J gene TRBJ2-1; 7 bases align to TRBD2. Losses at the gene ends were 5 bases for V and 9 bases for J; bases not matched to a gene: 10. Germline V lookup: CDR1 SGHAT, CDR2 FQNNGV. This CDR3 spans 14 amino acids. This chain's CDR3 is CASSPTSNYPEQFF. CDR3 bases: TGTGCCAGCAGCCCGACTAGCAATTACCCTGAGCAGTTCTTC.

This chain joins TRBV5-4 and TRBJ2-2; 7 nucleotides align to TRBD1. The V and J ends lost 4 bases and 1 base, in that order; junction bases with no gene match: 4. This CDR3 is built from 15 residues. Germline values: CDR1 SGHNT, CDR2 YYREEE (reference sequence). The CDR3 DNA sequence: TGTGCCAGCAGCCAGAGGACAGGGAACACCGGGGAGCTGTTTTTT. Amino acids: CASSQRTGNTGELFF.

This clone appeared a few times. The gene calls are TRBV2 and TRBJ1-1; the match to TRBD1 covers 7 bases. This CDR3 region has 13 residues. V gave up 8 bases and J gave up 3 bases; unmatched junction bases: 6. Germline V gene sequence: CDR1 SNHLY, CDR2 FYNNEI. In DNA form, the CDR3 reads TGTGCCAGCCTGTTACAGGGGTACACTGAAGCTTTCTTT. Its translation: CASLLQGYTEAFF.

The chain has TRBV30 and TRBJ2-1, with 11 bases identical to TRBD2. Trimming took 4 bases from V and 7 from J; bases not matched to a gene: 9. This CDR3 spans 15 amino acids. Germline V gene sequence: CDR1 GTSNPN, CDR2 SVGIG (reference sequence). The CDR3 sequence is CAWMYSGRARNEQFF. DNA for the CDR3: TGTGCCTGGATGTATAGCGGGAGGGCGCGGAATGAGCAGTTCTTC.

The V gene is TRBV9, the J gene TRBJ2-1, with 8 bases that match TRBD2. The CDR3 is made up of 20 amino acids. Germline V gene data show CDR1 as SGDLS and CDR2 as YYNGEE. J gave up 2 bases and V 0 bases, and 16 bases lay outside the gene matches. CDR3 loop: CASSVAAGAIIAGTYNEQFF. The CDR3 region has the DNA TGTGCCAGCAGCGTAGCGGCAGGGGCGATAATAGCGGGAACCTACAATGAGCAGTTCTTC.

This chain uses TRBV6-4 with TRBJ2-7; D is perhaps TRBD1 (6 bases). The V and J ends lost 1 base and 2 bases respectively, with 18 bases between them. This CDR3 contains 17 residues. Germline V gene sequence: CDR1 MRHNA, CDR2 SNTAGT. The CDR3 sequence: CASSDFHRDLPPYEQYF. DNA for the CDR3: TGTGCCAGCAGTGACTTTCACAGGGACCTACCCCCCTACGAGCAGTACTTC.

The chain joins TRBV18 to TRBJ2-6; 7 nucleotides align to TRBD1. Looked up from germline, CDR1 is KGHSH and CDR2 is LQKENI. J gave up 2 bases and V 5 bases, and 3 bases lay outside the gene matches. This CDR3 spans 15 amino acids. The CDR3 loop reads CASSETGTGANVLTF. CDR3 DNA sequence: TGTGCCAGCTCAGAGACAGGGACTGGGGCCAACGTCCTGACTTTC.

The V call is TRBV28, the J call TRBJ1-5; D perhaps matches TRBD1 (5 bases). The CDR3 loop spans 15 amino acids. Trimming removed 2 bases from V and 5 bases from J, with 13 bases in between. Germline CDR1 is MDHEN and CDR2 is SYDVKM. The CDR3, as DNA: TGTGCCAGCAGTTTAAATCTAGGGGTGCATCAGCCCCAGCATTTT. This codes for CASSLNLGVHQPQHF.

The chain couples TRBV5-5 to TRBJ2-1; no clear D gene. CDR3 length equals 13 residues. Germline CDR1 is SGHKS and CDR2 is YYEKEE (reference sequence). Trimming cost V 2 bases and J 5 bases, with 8 bases left between them. The chain's CDR3 is CASSFLANNEQFF. CDR3 sequence (DNA): TGTGCCAGCAGCTTTTTGGCCAACAATGAGCAGTTCTTC.

The genes are TRBV5-1 and TRBJ1-3; 8 nucleotides align to TRBD1. V was pared by 0 bases and J by 4 bases, with 0 bases of the junction left unmatched. CDR1 is SGHRS, CDR2 YFSETQ, per germline. This CDR3 contains 14 residues. CDR3 loop: CASSLGDRGNTIYF. In DNA form, the CDR3 reads TGCGCCAGCAGCTTGGGGGACAGGGGAAACACCATATATTTT.

This clone has only a few counts. The chain combines TRBV13 with TRBJ2-5, with 8 bases fitting TRBD1. The CDR3 totals 14 residues. J was trimmed by 2 bases and V by 5 bases; bases with no gene match: 4. CDR1 and CDR2 (germline): PRHDT, FYEKMQ (reference sequence). DNA of the CDR3: TGTGCCAGCAGCCCCGACAGGGGACAAGAGACCCAGTACTTC. It yields the protein CASSPDRGQETQYF.

This chain uses TRBV21-1 with TRBJ1-5. TRBV21-1 is designated a pseudogene. The CDR3 spans 17 residues. The CDR3 nucleotides are TGTGCCAGCAGCCCGGCTATGAGGGACTATAGCAATCAGCCCCAGCATTTT. As protein: CASSPAMRDYSNQPQHF.

The J gene is TRBJ2-7, the V gene TRBV9; D might be TRBD2 (6 bases). The germline CDR1 and CDR2 sequences are SGDLS and YYNGEE. The CDR3 has 19 residues. Trimming took 0 bases from V and 0 from J, leaving 22 bases between them. The CDR3 loop reads CASSVAMGGKDGLSYEQYF. CDR3 coding DNA: TGTGCCAGCAGCGTAGCCATGGGGGGAAAGGACGGACTCTCCTACGAGCAGTACTTC.

The J gene is TRBJ1-2, the V gene TRBV7-9; TRBD1 matches at 8 bases. There are 14 residues in the CDR3. Trimming at V came to 1 base and at J to 6 bases, leaving 4 bases not matched to a gene. Germline CDR1 is SEHNR and CDR2 is FQNEAQ (reference sequence). The CDR3: CASSLVGQGNGYTF. CDR3 DNA sequence: TGTGCCAGCAGCTTAGTCGGACAGGGTAATGGCTACACCTTC.

V gene TRBV9 combines with J gene TRBJ2-1; a possible D gene is TRBD2 (6 bases). Trimming took off 5 bases at V and 5 bases at J, with 17 bases between the two ends. CDR3 size: 15 residues. Germline CDR1 reads SGDLS; CDR2 reads YYNGEE. The DNA of the CDR3 is TGTGCCAGCAGTGAGGGAGGTTCCGCGCACAATGAGCAGTTCTTC. This gives the protein CASSEGGSAHNEQFF.

The chain recombines TRBV9 with TRBJ1-5; D might be TRBD1 (6 bases). The V end was cut by 3 bases, the J end by 5 bases, with 12 bases between. The CDR3 runs to 14 residues. From germline, CDR1 is SGDLS and CDR2 YYNGEE. CDR3 protein: CASSAGHRDQPQHF. CDR3 bases: TGTGCCAGCAGCGCAGGCCACAGGGATCAGCCCCAGCATTTT.

This chain connects TRBV28 to TRBJ1-1, with a possible D match to TRBD1 (6 bases). There are 14 residues in the CDR3. The germline CDR1 and CDR2 sequences are MDHEN and SYDVKM. The ends were cut back, 5 bases at V and 1 base at J, with 11 bases in the middle. CDR3 loop: CASSKTTGNTEAFF. DNA of the CDR3: TGTGCCAGCAGTAAAACGACAGGGAACACTGAAGCTTTCTTT. Drawing the rest from reference TRBV28 and TRBJ1-1, the complete variable domain is DVKVTQSSRYLVKRTGEKVFLECVQDMDHENMFWYRQDPGLGLRLIYFSYDVKMKEKGDIPEGYSVSREKKERFSLILESASTNQTSMYLCASSKTTGNTEAFFGQGTRLTVV.

This clone was seen only once. The chain employs TRBV6-5 and TRBJ1-1; 8 positions agree with TRBD1. The CDR3 length is 15 residues. Germline V gives CDR1 MNHEY, CDR2 SVGAGI. V lost 2 bases and J lost 6; bases outside the gene matches: 8. Here the CDR3 DNA reads TGTGCCAGCAGTTACCAATCAGGGGGCCGCGCTGAAGCTTTCTTT. This encodes CASSYQSGGRAEAFF.

The chain has TRBV28 and TRBJ1-1; TRBD1 is a possible D gene (6 bases). The germline V and J ends were trimmed by 6 bases and 2 bases, with 13 bases remaining between them. This CDR3 spans 14 amino acids. Germline V gene data show CDR1 as MDHEN and CDR2 as SYDVKM. The CDR3 region has the DNA TGTGCCAGCAGCGAGCACAGGGTTAACACTGAAGCTTTCTTT. Encoded protein: CASSEHRVNTEAFF.

CDR3 DNA sequence: TGTGCCAGCAGTTCCCCGGTTGGGGCCAAAAACATTCAGTACTTC. Amino acid sequence: CASSSPVGAKNIQYF. The gene calls are TRBV28 and TRBJ2-4; D remains unclear. The V and J ends lost 4 bases and 1 base respectively, with 11 bases between them. The germline V gene has CDR1 MDHEN and CDR2 SYDVKM. The CDR3 is made up of 15 amino acids.

This clone was counted a single time. The chain recombines TRBV28 with TRBJ1-5; unclear D gene. The CDR3 is 14 amino acids. Trimming removed 2 bases from V and 7 bases from J, with 12 bases in between. From germline, CDR1 is MDHEN and CDR2 SYDVKM. CDR3 sequence: CASSLRARVQPQHF. In DNA, the CDR3 is TGTGCCAGCAGTTTAAGGGCTCGGGTACAGCCCCAGCATTTT.

The rearrangement joins TRBV27 to TRBJ2-6, with D tentatively TRBD1 or TRBD2 (5 bases each). This CDR3 is built from 17 residues. The germline V gene has CDR1 MNHEY and CDR2 SMNVEV (reference sequence). Trimming removed 7 bases from V and 0 bases from J, with 16 bases in between. This chain's CDR3 is CASKGTAGYSGANVLTF. The DNA of the CDR3 is TGTGCCAGCAAAGGGACGGCGGGTTACTCTGGGGCCAACGTCCTGACTTTC.

The V call is TRBV9, the J call TRBJ1-2; 7 bases map to TRBD1. The CDR3 runs 14 residues. Trimming at V came to 4 bases and at J to 1 base, leaving 4 bases not matched to a gene. Germline V lookup: CDR1 SGDLS, CDR2 YYNGEE. The CDR3 region is CASSTRDSNYGYTF. Here the CDR3 DNA reads TGTGCCAGCAGCACCCGGGACAGTAACTATGGCTACACCTTC.

The chain joins TRBV28 to TRBJ1-5, with TRBD1 matching 7 bases. This CDR3 is 17 amino acids long. The J segment lost 0 bases and the V segment lost 8 bases, leaving 13 bases of the junction unmatched. Germline CDR1 and CDR2: MDHEN and SYDVKM. Here the CDR3 reads CASASGQRKNSNQPQHF. CDR3 nucleotide sequence: TGTGCCAGCGCTTCGGGACAGAGAAAGAATAGCAATCAGCCCCAGCATTTT.

This clone was detected only a few times. The V gene is TRBV5-1, the J gene TRBJ1-1; no clear D. Trimming stripped 2 bases from V and 3 bases from J, with 8 bases between. CDR3 length equals 13 residues. Per germline, CDR1 SGHRS and CDR2 YFSETQ. CDR3 nucleotide sequence: TGCGCCAGCAGCTTAAATGGGTACACTGAAGCTTTCTTT. Its translation: CASSLNGYTEAFF.

This clone was observed a single time. Just one base apart from a much larger clone, this may be a read error. The chain joins TRBV24-1 to TRBJ1-2, with D possibly matching TRBD1 (6 bases). V lost 3 bases, J lost 3 bases, and 10 bases lay in between. The germline V gene has CDR1 KGHDR and CDR2 SFDVKD. The CDR3 loop spans 14 amino acids. The CDR3 sequence: CATSDPTGYYGYTF. CDR3 DNA sequence: TGTGCCACCAGTGATCCCACAGGGTACTATGGCTACACCTTC.

This chain connects TRBV7-2 to TRBJ2-7; D perhaps matches TRBD1 (6 bases). CDR1 and CDR2 (germline): SGHTA, FQGNSA. The CDR3 is 16 residues long. The V end was cut by 5 bases, the J end by 6 bases, with 23 bases between. The CDR3 DNA reads TGTGCCAGCAGCCCACGCAATAGGGAGACAGGACCCGAGCAGTACTTC. Translation: CASSPRNRETGPEQYF.

This chain connects TRBV3-1 (or the pseudogene TRBV3-2) to TRBJ1-2; TRBD1 might be the D (5 bases). Trimming stripped 4 bases from V and 7 bases from J, with 22 bases between. Germline V lookup: CDR1 LGHDT, CDR2 YNNKEL (reference sequence). The CDR3 length is 16 residues. The CDR3 sequence is CASSPWTPAELSGYTF. The DNA of the CDR3 is TGTGCCAGCAGCCCTTGGACACCGGCAGAGCTATCTGGCTACACCTTC.

The V gene is TRBV9, the J gene TRBJ1-1; D is unresolved. The germline V and J ends were trimmed by 2 bases and 0 bases, with 14 bases remaining between them. CDR1 SGDLS and CDR2 YYNGEE come from the germline V gene. This CDR3 spans 16 amino acids. CDR3 DNA: TGTGCCAGCAGCGTGGGCACAAACAACATGAACACTGAAGCTTTCTTT. Translating it yields CASSVGTNNMNTEAFF.

The genes are TRBV7-3 and TRBJ1-6, with D possibly TRBD1 on 5 matching bases. Trimming left V 1 base short and J 10 bases short, with 11 bases between. The germline V gene has CDR1 SGHTA and CDR2 FQGTGA. The CDR3 has 14 amino acids. The CDR3: CASSLRGNDSPLHF. In nucleotides, the CDR3 is TGTGCCAGCAGCTTAAGGGGGAACGACTCACCCCTCCACTTT. Full variable domain (rest looked up from reference TRBV7-3 and TRBJ1-6): GAGVSQTPSNKVTEKGKYVELRCDPISGHTALYWYRQSLGQGPEFLIYFQGTGAADDSGLPNDRFFAVRPEGSVSTLKIQRTERGDSAVYLCASSLRGNDSPLHFGNGTRLTVT.

The V call is TRBV6-5, the J call TRBJ2-7; 8 bases agree with TRBD1. Unmatched junction bases numbered 3, after V lost 5 bases and J lost 0 bases. The germline gives CDR1 MNHEY, CDR2 SVGAGI. CDR3 length: 14 amino acids. The CDR3 loop reads CASSRDRFSYEQYF. The CDR3 coding sequence is TGTGCCAGCAGTCGGGACAGGTTCTCCTACGAGCAGTACTTC.